This T cell receptor (beta chain) was recorded in a study of breast tumors, draining lymph nodes, adjacent tissues. Study results and caveats: Tumor and nontumor repertoires were significantly more similar in luminal-like than in basal-like breast cancer. Compared with lymph nodes, tumors were less diverse; compared with nontumor tissue, more. That most tumor T cells come from lymph nodes remained unproven.

TCRdb called the multiplex PCR reads again in MiXCR, with one record for every CDR3 protein. The sample shows about 60,000 distinct CDR3 sequences, approximately 62% of them seen only once. This clonotype was recorded many times. The target antigen is unknown. Trimming removed 2 bases at V and 7 bases at J, with 13 bases between. The V gene's germline CDR1 is SGHRS and CDR2 YFSETQ. The length of the CDR3 is 14 residues. The clonotype was recovered from a female donor with breast cancer. Some clones in this sample may be carry-over from other donors' samples. V is TRBV5-1 and J is TRBJ2-1; D is perhaps TRBD1 or TRBD2 (5 bases each). The material sequenced was breast tumor tissue. The CDR3 DNA follows: TGCGCCAGCAGCTTACCGGGGCCTAGAAATGAGCAGTTCTTC. Amino acids: CASSLPGPRNEQFF.